The rows below give T cell receptor beta chains drawn from one sample of a study of early T cells in non-severe SARS-CoV-2 infection. Using its own MiXCR run on the 5' RACE reads, TCRdb lists one record per CDR3 protein. The sample contains approximately 81,000 distinct CDR3 sequences, 5.5% to 7.5% of which appear only once. Material: whole blood. The receptors come from an adult who was a healthcare worker with PCR-confirmed SARS-CoV-2 infection or an uninfected control (not recorded which). The conserved cysteine and the conserved F or W are not part of the CDR3 here. The D gene is left open where the match is weak.

d_call	v_call	cdr3_aa
NA	TRBV7-2	ASSYHRQAGELF
NA	TRBV20-1	SASMPYNEQF
TRBD1	TRBV19	ASSMETGIGYT
NA	TRBV4-1	ASSPGWLVRGELF
TRBD1	TRBV12-3/TRBV12-4	ASRPTGGNTEAF
NA	TRBV6-5	ASGWGGNQPQH
NA	TRBV3-1	ASSQGRVNTGELF
TRBD1	TRBV7-9	ASSLAAGGAQRVY
NA	TRBV7-2	ASSLQGHSYEQY
NA	TRBV5-8	ASSSMVVVNEQF
NA	TRBV6-6	ASSYPPSAAYNEQF
TRBD1	TRBV14	ASSSGTDYEQY
TRBD2	TRBV20-1	SAERDGSYNEQF
NA	TRBV6-2/TRBV6-3	ASKKDYGYT
TRBD2	TRBV2	ASSPTSGGTSEQY
TRBD1	TRBV12-3/TRBV12-4	ASSFRQGAYTGELF
NA	TRBV3-1	ASSQSRDSLGSPLH
TRBD2	TRBV20-1	SARVLAGTQY
TRBD2	TRBV6-2/TRBV6-3	ASIGVAGVFEQY
NA	TRBV5-1	ASSRSRDTQY
NA	TRBV5-1	ASSLDADYGYT
NA	TRBV4-3	ASSQDRGQGYEKLF
NA	TRBV2	ARVNPGGLTEAF
NA	TRBV27	ASNLRGGAQY
NA	TRBV15	ATSRGGTGNTEAF
NA	TRBV7-2	ASSPRSSTDTQY
TRBD2	TRBV6-2/TRBV6-3	ASSYLRLAGNHHEQF
NA	TRBV9	ASSVVRVPTGELF
NA	TRBV25-1	ASSEAGPLSSYEQY
TRBD2	TRBV7-9	ASSSTLAGSSYNEQF
TRBD2	TRBV11-2	ASSFSGENLYNEQF
NA	TRBV7-9	ASSLGSEKLF
NA	TRBV7-2	ASSLTVETQY
TRBD1	TRBV24-1	ATSGTGNTQY
NA	TRBV12-3/TRBV12-4	ASSTDQGREKLF
NA	TRBV5-5	ASSLWTSNYGYT
NA	TRBV28	ASSGQVGDNQPQH
NA	TRBV30	ASSMGEGSGNTIY
NA	TRBV7-9	ASSARTDYYGYT
TRBD1	TRBV20-1	SARYHTTGADTQY
NA	TRBV20-1	SASREGWGLTYEQY